A single sample gave rise to the 15 T cell receptor beta chains below, sequenced in a study of metastatic and nonmetastatic thyroid tumors. Patients underwent thyroid surgery, and none had received any treatment before it. Using MiXCR, TCRdb re-called clones from the PCR reads. This sample has over 20,000 clones, with 25% to 30% found just once. Sequenced input: blood. These receptors all come from a female donor with papillary thyroid cancer or a benign thyroid nodule (not recorded which). Some clones in this sample may be carry-over from other donors' samples.

The DNA for the CDR3 is TGCAGTGCTAGAGGAGGGAGCCGGAACACCGGGGAGCTGTTTTTT. The encoded protein is CSARGGSRNTGELFF. This chain uses TRBV20-1 with TRBJ2-2, with D tentatively TRBD2 (5 bases). V shed 1 base and J shed 1 base, with 10 bases lying between them. Per the germline V gene, CDR1 is DFQATT and CDR2 is SNEGSKA (reference sequence). This CDR3 is 15 amino acids long.

By share of the sample, this clone is medium-sized. The rearrangement joins TRBV5-1 to TRBJ1-3; possibly TRBD1 for D (5 bases). The CDR3 is made up of 15 amino acids. V dropped 0 bases and J dropped 0 bases, with 7 bases sitting between them. Germline assignment: CDR1 SGHRS and CDR2 YFSETQ. CDR3 region: CASSLGQFSGNTIYF. As DNA, the CDR3 is TGCGCCAGCAGCTTGGGACAGTTCTCTGGAAACACCATATATTTT.

This clone has just a few counts. The chain uses TRBV12-5 and TRBJ1-2, with 7 positions matching TRBD1. The germline gives CDR1 LGHNT, CDR2 FRNRAP. V dropped 4 bases and J dropped 4; count of bases not matched to a gene: 3. The CDR3 totals 13 residues. Written as DNA, the CDR3 is TGTGCTAGTGGTTCCGGGACAGCCTATGGCTACACCTTC. Translating it yields CASGSGTAYGYTF. Filled out from reference TRBV12-5 and TRBJ1-2, the complete variable domain reads DARVTQTPRHKVTEMGQEVTMRCQPILGHNTVFWYRQTMMQGLELLAYFRNRAPLDDSGMPKDRFSAEMPDATLATLKIQPSEPRDSAVYFCASGSGTAYGYTFGSGTRLTVV.

This clone was observed many times. Other DNA sequences in this sample translate to the same CDR3. V gene TRBV9 combines with J gene TRBJ1-2; no clear D gene. Trimming pared 2 bases from V and 3 bases from J, leaving 8 bases between. The CDR3 is 13 residues long. The V gene's germline CDR1 is SGDLS and CDR2 YYNGEE. The CDR3 DNA reads TGTGCCAGCAGCGTTCACCAGGACTATGGCTACACCTTC. Protein: CASSVHQDYGYTF.

This chain links TRBV20-1 with TRBJ2-2; D remains unclear. This CDR3 is built from 15 residues. The V gene's germline CDR1 is DFQATT and CDR2 SNEGSKA (reference sequence). V dropped 0 bases and J dropped 4 bases, with 12 bases sitting between them. As DNA, the CDR3 is TGCAGTGCTAGAGATCGTAGGCAGATCACCGGGGAGCTGTTTTTT. Translating it yields CSARDRRQITGELFF.

Ten or more counts support this clone. The rearrangement joins TRBV10-3 to TRBJ2-7; TRBD2 is a possible D gene (6 bases). The CDR3 has 14 amino acids. Trimming shortened V by 3 bases and J by 6 bases, and 15 bases separated the two germline ends. Germline loops: CDR1 ENHRY, CDR2 SYGVKD. The CDR3 protein is CAISDWGTGREQYF. CDR3 nucleotides: TGTGCCATCAGTGACTGGGGGACTGGGCGCGAGCAGTACTTC.

The V and J genes are TRBV14 and TRBJ2-7; tentatively, D is TRBD1 (6 bases). Germline V gene sequence: CDR1 SGHDN, CDR2 FVKESK. The ends were cut back, 6 bases at V and 5 bases at J, with 17 bases in the middle. The CDR3 totals 14 residues. The CDR3 loop reads CASRQLGQSNEQYF. Written as DNA, the CDR3 is TGTGCCAGCAGGCAACTCGGACAGAGCAACGAGCAGTACTTC. The complete variable domain, with remaining parts taken from reference TRBV14 and TRBJ2-7, reads EAGVTQFPSHSVIEKGQTVTLRCDPISGHDNLYWYRRVMGKEIKFLLHFVKESKQDESGMPNNRFLAERTGGTYSTLKVQPAELEDSGVYFCASRQLGQSNEQYFGPGTRLTVT.

This clone was seen more than once but under ten times. One end of the junction fails to match germline, which may point to a read error. The chain has TRBV6-2 or TRBV6-3 and TRBJ1-5, with TRBD1 as a possible D gene (5 bases). CDR1 and CDR2 from the germline V gene are MNHEY and SVGEGT. The CDR3 is 15 amino acids. CDR3 region: CASMTLGAGDHPQHF. As DNA, the CDR3 is TGTGCCAGCATGACACTAGGGGCTGGCGATCATCCCCAGCATTTT.

The chain employs TRBV6-5 and TRBJ2-2; D uncertain. The CDR3 is made up of 15 amino acids. Germline loops: CDR1 MNHEY, CDR2 SVGAGI. V was trimmed by 2 bases and J by 2 bases, leaving 9 bases between them. The CDR3 DNA follows: TGTGCCAGCAGTTACATGTCCGCAAACACCGGGGAGCTGTTTTTT. It codes for CASSYMSANTGELFF.

The rearrangement links TRBV12-3 or TRBV12-4 to TRBJ2-7, with TRBD2 matching 7 bases. V lost 3 bases and J lost 5; bases outside the gene matches: 7. CDR3 size: 14 residues. CDR3 amino acids: CASSFTGGKNEQYF. CDR3 DNA sequence: TGTGCCAGCAGTTTCACGGGAGGCAAAAACGAGCAGTACTTC.

This clone has ten or more counts. The gene calls are TRBV4-3 and TRBJ1-6; D might be TRBD1 (5 bases). The CDR3 runs to 20 residues. Germline CDR1 reads LGHNA; CDR2 reads YSLEER. With 4 bases removed from V and 4 bases from J, the gap between germline ends came to 26 bases. CDR3 sequence: CASSRGTGRGKIIYNSPLHF. The CDR3 DNA sequence: TGCGCCAGCAGCCGCGGGACTGGGAGAGGGAAAATCATATATAATTCACCCCTCCACTTT.

This clone is classed as medium-sized. The rearrangement links TRBV11-3 to TRBJ2-5, with D perhaps TRBD2 (5 bases). Per the germline V gene, CDR1 is SGHNT and CDR2 is YENEEA. Trimming took off 2 bases at V and 4 bases at J, with 17 bases between the two ends. This CDR3 is built from 16 residues. This CDR3 is CASSLRATGSGETQYF. CDR3 coding DNA: TGTGCCAGCAGCTTAAGGGCCACGGGGTCAGGAGAGACCCAGTACTTC. The whole variable domain, filled in from reference TRBV11-3 and TRBJ2-5, reads EAGVVQSPRYKIIEKKQPVAFWCNPISGHNTLYWYLQNLGQGPELLIRYENEEAVDDSQLPKDRFSAERLKGVDSTLKIQPAELGDSAVYLCASSLRATGSGETQYFGPGTRLLVL.

Comment on this clone: Relative to the germline gene, one junction end is altered; a read error may explain this. The CDR3 nucleotides are TGCGCCTGCAGGGGGACAGGTCGGTACGAGCCGTACTTC. Translated: CACRGTGRYEPYF. This rearrangement joins TRBV5-1 to TRBJ2-7; 8 bases align to TRBD1. The CDR3 consists of 13 residues. Germline assignment: CDR1 SGHRS and CDR2 YFSETQ.

This clone came up a few times. The chain links TRBV12-3 or TRBV12-4 to TRBJ1-4, with D maybe TRBD1 (6 bases). With 1 base removed from V and 6 bases from J, the gap between germline ends came to 9 bases. The length of the CDR3 is 14 residues. CDR3 sequence (DNA): TGTGCCAGCAGTTTAGGGACAGCGGATGAAAAACTGTTTTTT. It yields the protein CASSLGTADEKLFF.

This clone was counted ten times or more. The chain uses TRBV7-2 and TRBJ1-6; D gene ambiguous. Looked up from germline, CDR1 is SGHTA and CDR2 is FQGNSA. The CDR3 is made up of 13 amino acids. V was shortened by 4 bases and J by 10 bases, with 11 bases between the two germline ends. The chain's CDR3 is CASSSDPGSPLHF. The CDR3 DNA reads TGTGCCAGCAGCTCAGACCCCGGCTCACCCCTCCACTTT.